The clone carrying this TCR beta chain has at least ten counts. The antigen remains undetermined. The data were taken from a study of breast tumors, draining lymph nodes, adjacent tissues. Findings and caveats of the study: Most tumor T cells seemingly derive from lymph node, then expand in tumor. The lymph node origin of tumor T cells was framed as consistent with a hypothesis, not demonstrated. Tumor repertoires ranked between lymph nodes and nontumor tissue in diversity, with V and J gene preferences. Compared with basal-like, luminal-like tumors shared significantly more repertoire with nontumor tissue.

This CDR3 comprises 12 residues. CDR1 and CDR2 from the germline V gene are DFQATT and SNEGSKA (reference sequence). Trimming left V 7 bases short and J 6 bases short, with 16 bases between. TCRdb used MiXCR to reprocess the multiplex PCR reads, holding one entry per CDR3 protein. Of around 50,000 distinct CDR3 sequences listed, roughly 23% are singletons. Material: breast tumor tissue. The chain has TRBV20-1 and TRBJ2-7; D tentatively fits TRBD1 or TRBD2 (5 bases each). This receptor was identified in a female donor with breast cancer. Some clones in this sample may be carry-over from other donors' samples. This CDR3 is CSVPTGASEQYF. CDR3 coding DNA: TGCAGTGTTCCGACCGGGGCAAGCGAGCAGTACTTC.